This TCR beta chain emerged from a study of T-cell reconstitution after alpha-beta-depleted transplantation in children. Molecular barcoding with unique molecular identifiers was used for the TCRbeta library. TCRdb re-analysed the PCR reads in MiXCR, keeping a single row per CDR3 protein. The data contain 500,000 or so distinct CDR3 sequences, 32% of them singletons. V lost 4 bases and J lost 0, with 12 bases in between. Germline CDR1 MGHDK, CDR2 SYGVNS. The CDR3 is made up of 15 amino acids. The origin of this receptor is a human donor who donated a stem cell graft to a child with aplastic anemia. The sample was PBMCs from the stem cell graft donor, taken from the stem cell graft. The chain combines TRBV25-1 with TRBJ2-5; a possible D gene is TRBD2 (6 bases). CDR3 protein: CASSGVRGYQETQYF. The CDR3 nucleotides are TGTGCCAGCAGTGGGGTTCGGGGGTACCAAGAGACCCAGTACTTC.